One sample yielded the 23 T cell receptor beta chains listed below, sequenced in a study of blood T cell repertoires in COVID-19. Measured with immunoSEQ multiplex PCR; TCRdb has only the in-frame clones, and not every one. The sample records approximately 200,000 clones, around four fifths being singletons. The sequenced sample was peripheral blood. The receptors stem from a woman aged 30 to 39 with acute or convalescent COVID-19.

The genes are TRBV5-6 and TRBJ1-2; TRBD1 is a possible D gene (5 bases). CDR1 and CDR2 (germline): SGHDT, YYEEEE. CDR3 length: 17 amino acids. Trimming cost V 2 bases and J 3 bases, with 20 bases left between them. CDR3 DNA: TGTGCCAGCAGCTTTTCGGACATCATAAGGGGTTACTATGGCTACACCTTC. Amino acids: CASSFSDIIRGYYGYTF.

This clone has a single count. The V call is TRBV12-3 or TRBV12-4, the J call TRBJ2-5; D is unresolved. Trimming stripped 1 base from V and 5 bases from J, with 5 bases between. The CDR3 sequence is 12 residues long. The CDR3 DNA sequence: TGTGCCAGCAGTTTAGTGAGGGAGACCCAGTACTTC. It is translated as CASSLVRETQYF.

This clone has only one observation. The rearrangement joins TRBV5-3 to TRBJ1-5; no firm D call. TRBV5-3 is annotated as an ORF whose role is uncertain. The CDR3 contains 15 residues. Trimming took 8 bases from V and 4 from J, leaving 19 bases between them. Here the CDR3 DNA reads TGTGCCAGCACAAGTTTACAGCCCCCGAATCAGCCCCAGCATTTT. Its protein product is CASTSLQPPNQPQHF.

The rearrangement joins TRBV5-1 to TRBJ1-1, with 10 nucleotides matching TRBD1. Germline assignment: CDR1 SGHRS and CDR2 YFSETQ. CDR3 size: 14 residues. The ends lost 3 bases at V and 8 bases at J; junction bases unmatched: 7. CDR3 DNA sequence: TGCGCCAGCAGCTCGGATCCGGGACAGGGGGAAGCTTTCTTT. Translation: CASSSDPGQGEAFF.

This chain uses TRBV24-1 with TRBJ2-7, with D possibly TRBD2 on 7 matching bases. The CDR3 is 14 amino acids. Trimming pared 4 bases from V and 2 bases from J, leaving 11 bases between. Germline V gives CDR1 KGHDR, CDR2 SFDVKD. CDR3 in amino acids: CATSESGTTYEQYF. The CDR3 DNA follows: TGTGCCACCAGTGAGAGCGGGACAACCTACGAGCAGTACTTC.

This clone was detected only once. V gene TRBV13 combines with J gene TRBJ2-3, with a tentative D call TRBD1 (6 bases). V lost 5 bases and J lost 6, with 18 bases in between. The CDR3 is 15 amino acids. Germline V lookup: CDR1 PRHDT, CDR2 FYEKMQ (reference sequence). CDR3 in amino acids: CASSPEYRESDTQYF. CDR3 DNA sequence: TGTGCCAGCAGCCCCGAGTACAGGGAATCGGATACGCAGTATTTT. Complete variable domain (other parts from reference TRBV13 and TRBJ2-3): AAGVIQSPRHLIKEKRETATLKCYPIPRHDTVYWYQQGPGQDPQFLISFYEKMQSDKGSIPDRFSAQQFSDYHSELNMSSLELGDSALYFCASSPEYRESDTQYFGPGTRLTVL.

The V call is TRBV19, the J call TRBJ1-1; 9 positions agree with TRBD1. CDR1 and CDR2 from the germline V gene are LNHDA and SQIVND (reference sequence). The CDR3 loop spans 15 amino acids. Losses at the gene ends were 1 base for V and 3 bases for J; bases not matched to a gene: 3. Here the CDR3 reads CASSIGQGVDTEAFF. CDR3 DNA sequence: TGTGCCAGTAGTATAGGACAGGGGGTAGACACTGAAGCTTTCTTT.

The chain combines TRBV24-1 with TRBJ1-4; 7 bases align to TRBD1. The CDR3 length is 16 residues. Germline V gives CDR1 KGHDR, CDR2 SFDVKD. Trimming at V came to 4 bases and at J to 5 bases, leaving 9 bases not matched to a gene. The CDR3 protein is CATSELDRKGNEKLFF. Here the CDR3 DNA reads TGTGCCACCAGTGAGCTGGACAGGAAAGGGAATGAAAAACTGTTTTTT.

This clone was observed a handful of times. The chain combines TRBV11-1 with TRBJ1-2; perhaps TRBD1 as D (6 bases). Germline V gives CDR1 SGHAT, CDR2 FQDESV (reference sequence). Deletions cut 5 bases from V and 4 bases from J, with 11 bases between. This CDR3 has 13 residues. For the CDR3, the DNA is TGTGCCAGCAGCCAGACAGGCTCCTATGGCTACACCTTC. Its translation: CASSQTGSYGYTF.

The genes are TRBV28 and TRBJ1-2; 7 nucleotides agree with TRBD1. V trimming: 6 bases; J trimming: 5 bases; junction bases outside the gene matches: 3. This CDR3 contains 12 residues. Looked up from germline, CDR1 is MDHEN and CDR2 is SYDVKM. In DNA form, the CDR3 reads TGTGCCAGCAGCCAGGACAGGTATGGCTACACCTTC. This sequence encodes CASSQDRYGYTF.

The chain recombines TRBV28 with TRBJ1-5; D gene ambiguous. The CDR3 sequence is 16 residues long. CDR1 and CDR2 from the germline V gene are MDHEN and SYDVKM. Trimming stripped 4 bases from V and 0 bases from J, with 13 bases between. CDR3 residues: CASSYPRLLSNQPQHF. CDR3 DNA: TGTGCCAGCAGTTATCCCAGGCTCCTTAGCAATCAGCCCCAGCATTTT.

This chain uses TRBV7-2 with TRBJ2-3; 9 nucleotides line up with TRBD1. Germline lookup yields CDR1 SGHTA and CDR2 FQGNSA. This CDR3 comprises 15 residues. J lost 4 bases, V lost 5 bases, and 7 bases had no gene match. Here the CDR3 reads CASSDPGQGSDTQYF. DNA of the CDR3: TGTGCCAGCAGCGACCCGGGACAGGGTTCAGATACGCAGTATTTT.

This rearrangement joins TRBV11-2 to TRBJ2-3, with D uncertain. This CDR3 region has 13 residues. Trimming took off 3 bases at V and 1 base at J, with 5 bases between the two ends. The germline V gene encodes CDR1 SGHAT and CDR2 FQNNGV. For the CDR3, the DNA is TGTGCCAGCAGCTTCTTAGGCACAGATACGCAGTATTTT. It yields the protein CASSFLGTDTQYF.

This clone was seen once. This sequence joins TRBV9 and TRBJ2-1; TRBD2 is a possible D gene (5 bases). Germline CDR1 SGDLS, CDR2 YYNGEE. V was cut by 3 bases and J by 8 bases, with 21 bases left in between. The CDR3 consists of 16 residues. The CDR3 sequence: CASSGPTSLDWDEQFF. The CDR3 DNA reads TGTGCCAGCAGCGGACCGACAAGCTTGGACTGGGATGAGCAGTTCTTC.

The chain recombines TRBV7-2 with TRBJ2-2; 9 positions match TRBD2. The CDR3 consists of 17 residues. Losses at the gene ends were 0 bases for V and 7 bases for J; bases not matched to a gene: 9. CDR1 is SGHTA and CDR2 is FQGNSA in the germline V gene. The CDR3 nucleotides are TGTGCCAGCAGCTTAGCGATGGCGGGAGGGCCAATCGGGGAGCTGTTTTTT. Protein sequence: CASSLAMAGGPIGELFF.

This clone is a singleton in its sample. Here the CDR3 reads CASNRDRGYSRAENEQFF. DNA of the CDR3: TGTGCCAGCAATAGGGACAGGGGTTATTCTCGTGCGGAAAATGAGCAGTTCTTC. The chain recombines TRBV5-6 with TRBJ2-1, with 10 positions matching TRBD1. The CDR3 length is 18 residues. Germline V gene data show CDR1 as SGHDT and CDR2 as YYEEEE. With V trimmed by 6 bases and J by 7 bases, 19 bases remained unmatched.

The chain carries TRBV28 and TRBJ1-2; no firm D call. There are 12 residues in the CDR3. Germline V gene sequence: CDR1 MDHEN, CDR2 SYDVKM. The V gene lost 10 bases and the J gene lost 8 bases, with 17 bases spanning the gap. The CDR3, as DNA: TGTGCCACGATTAAAGCAGAGGGCGGCTACACCTTC. Protein product: CATIKAEGGYTF.

The V call is TRBV28, the J call TRBJ1-2, with TRBD1 as a possible D gene (5 bases). The V gene lost 3 bases and the J gene lost 12 bases, with 11 bases spanning the gap. The length of the CDR3 is 11 residues. In germline, CDR1 is MDHEN, CDR2 SYDVKM. CDR3 nucleotides: TGTGCCAGCAGTTTTTTGACAGAACACACCTTC. Amino acid sequence: CASSFLTEHTF.

The CDR3 bases are TGTGCCACCAGCAGAGGGACACCTAATGAAAAACTGTTTTTT. Translation gives CATSRGTPNEKLFF. This chain connects TRBV15 to TRBJ1-4, with D possibly being TRBD1 (5 bases). Germline V CDR1 and CDR2: LNHNV, YYDKDF (reference sequence). The V and J ends lost 1 base and 3 bases respectively, with 6 bases between them. The CDR3 extends over 14 amino acids.

The rearrangement uses TRBV9 and TRBJ2-5; 10 bases are a match to TRBD2. This CDR3 comprises 13 residues. V dropped 6 bases and J dropped 4; count of bases not matched to a gene: 3. Germline assignment: CDR1 SGDLS and CDR2 YYNGEE. DNA of the CDR3: TGTGCCAGCACCAAGCGGGGGGGAGAGACCCAGTACTTC. Its protein is CASTKRGGETQYF.

V is TRBV19 and J is TRBJ1-3, with D maybe TRBD1 (6 bases). The CDR3 covers 15 residues. V was cut by 10 bases and J by 0 bases, with 16 bases left in between. Germline V gives CDR1 LNHDA, CDR2 SQIVND (reference sequence). This CDR3 reads CATAAQGSSGNTIYF. The CDR3 DNA is TGTGCCACCGCGGCTCAGGGGAGCTCTGGAAACACCATATATTTT.

The gene calls are TRBV4-3 and TRBJ2-5; D gene uncertain. CDR1 LGHNA and CDR2 YSLEER come from the germline V gene. The CDR3 contains 16 residues. V dropped 0 bases and J dropped 4 bases, with 15 bases sitting between them. CDR3 sequence (DNA): TGCGCCAGCAGCCAAGATCTTGCCCGATCGGGAGAGACCCAGTACTTC. This translates into CASSQDLARSGETQYF.

This clone appeared a few times. This chain links TRBV5-1 with TRBJ2-1, with TRBD1 identical over 9 bases. Unmatched junction bases numbered 24, after V lost 4 bases and J lost 10 bases. The germline V gene has CDR1 SGHRS and CDR2 YFSETQ. The CDR3 contains 19 residues. CDR3 sequence (DNA): TGCGCCAGCAGCCCGAGGGAGTGGGGGACAGGGAGGTTGGCAAGGGAGCAGTTCTTC. Amino acids: CASSPREWGTGRLAREQFF.